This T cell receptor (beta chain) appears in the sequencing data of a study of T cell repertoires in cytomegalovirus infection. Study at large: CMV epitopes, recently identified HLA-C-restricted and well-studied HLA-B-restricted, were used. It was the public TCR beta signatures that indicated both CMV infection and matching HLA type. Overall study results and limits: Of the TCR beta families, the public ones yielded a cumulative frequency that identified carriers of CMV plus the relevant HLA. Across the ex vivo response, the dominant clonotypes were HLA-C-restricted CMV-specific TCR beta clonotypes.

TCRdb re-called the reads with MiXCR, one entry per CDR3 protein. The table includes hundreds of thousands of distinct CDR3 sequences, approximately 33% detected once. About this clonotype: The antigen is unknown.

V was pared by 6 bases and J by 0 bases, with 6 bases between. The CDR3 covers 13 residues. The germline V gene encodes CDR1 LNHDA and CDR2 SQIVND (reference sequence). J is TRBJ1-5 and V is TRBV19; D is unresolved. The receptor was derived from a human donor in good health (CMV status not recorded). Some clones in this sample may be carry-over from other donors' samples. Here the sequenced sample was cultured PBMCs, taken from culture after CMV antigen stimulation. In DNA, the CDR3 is TGTGCCAGTAGGGATATTAGCAATCAGCCCCAGCATTTT. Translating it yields CASRDISNQPQHF.